These 4 T cell receptor beta chains share one sample of origin, sequenced in a study of blood T cell repertoires in COVID-19 (dated by TCRdb to 2018 to 2021). To prepare the library, the immunoSEQ multiplex PCR assay was applied. Sourced from immuneACCESS, this table was stored by TCRdb with only in-frame sequences that have V and J called. A share of the clones is absent; for the studies checked, an unresolved V gene accounts for under half, and the remainder has no known explanation. The table for this sample lists about 370,000 clones; roughly nine tenths of them were counted only once. Of the sample, around 3% falls within the top ten clones. The sample was peripheral blood. These receptors all come from a woman under 40 with COVID-19, enrolled during active disease.

Only one count was recorded for this clone. V gene TRBV7-8 combines with J gene TRBJ2-1, with TRBD2 identical over 8 bases. Germline-derived CDR1 and CDR2 are SGHVS and FQNEAQ. CDR3 length: 16 residues. V shed 5 bases, J shed 3 bases, and the junction held 9 bases outside the gene matches. The CDR3 here is CASSPKTSARYNEQFF. As DNA, the CDR3 is TGTGCCAGCAGCCCCAAGACTAGCGCGCGCTACAATGAGCAGTTCTTC.

The V and J genes are TRBV6-5 and TRBJ2-1; D is unclear. The CDR3 length is 13 residues. CDR1 and CDR2 from the germline V gene are MNHEY and SVGAGI. V was clipped by 0 bases and J by 7 bases, with 7 bases between them. The CDR3 DNA sequence: TGTGCCAGCAGTTACTCCGAGGAGAATGAGCAGTTCTTC. Amino acids: CASSYSEENEQFF.

V and J are TRBV9 and TRBJ2-3, with 8 bases identical to TRBD1. Trimming cost V 4 bases and J 1 base; bases outside gene matches: 8. This CDR3 contains 16 residues. Germline V gene data show CDR1 as SGDLS and CDR2 as YYNGEE. As DNA, the CDR3 is TGTGCCAGCAGCACTGGGACAGGCGCCCGCACAGATACGCAGTATTTT. It translates to CASSTGTGARTDTQYF.

This clone appeared a single time. The rearrangement joins TRBV7-8 to TRBJ2-6; TRBD1 matches at 10 bases. Germline CDR1 reads SGHVS; CDR2 reads FQNEAQ. The CDR3 runs to 18 residues. The ends lost 3 bases at V and 4 bases at J; junction bases unmatched: 9. This chain's CDR3 is CASSFGQGVAYGANVLTF. The CDR3, as DNA: TGTGCCAGCAGCTTTGGACAGGGGGTCGCGTACGGGGCCAACGTCCTGACTTTC. Filled out from reference TRBV7-8 and TRBJ2-6, the complete variable domain reads GAGVSQSPRYKVAKRGQDVALRCDPISGHVSLFWYQQALGQGPEFLTYFQNEAQLDKSGLPSDRFFAERPEGSVSTLKIQRTQQEDSAVYLCASSFGQGVAYGANVLTFGAGSRLTVL.